This TCR beta chain was obtained from a study of blood T cells in healthy people across ages. Broader study findings: CMV status of donors was unknown, possibly confounding expanded clonotype changes.

The second PCR ran about 6 to 11 cycles with a sample-barcoded 5' primer and J-beta primers. Each CDR3 protein is one row after TCRdb ran MiXCR on the 5' RACE reads. The profile shows 1.8 million or so distinct CDR3 sequences, 39% of them singletons. CDR3 length: 14 amino acids. Concerning this clonotype: The target antigen is unknown. One end of the junction does not line up with germline, which may come from a read error.

This TCR was recovered from a human donor in good health. Sample: blood. The chain recombines TRBV12-3 or TRBV12-4 with TRBJ2-3, with D possibly called TRBD1 or TRBD2 (6 bases each). This chain's CDR3 is CASSYGGITDTEYF. CDR3 coding DNA: TGTGCCAGCAGCTACGGGGGCATCACAGATACGGAGTATTTT.